One and the same sample provided the 23 T cell receptor beta chains below, sequenced in a study of CD8 T cells in Susac syndrome (dated by TCRdb to the late 2010s). Libraries came from the immunoSEQ multiplex PCR assay. RNA was extracted with the RNeasy kit and 0.5 to 1 ug was reverse transcribed using random hexamers. The public reads were reanalyzed by TCRdb: fastp trimming at Q25, MiXCR alignment, in-frame beta chains only. Rows merge per CDR3 protein into single entries with the most common DNA and genes. The sample table lists 180,000 or so distinct CDR3 sequences, around 95% of them with a count of one. The top ten hold approximately 0.09% of the sample. The sequencing sample was made of CD4+ T cells from PBMCs. The source of these receptors is a human donor with multiple sclerosis.

The rearrangement links TRBV10-3 to TRBJ2-7; D tentatively reads TRBD1 or TRBD2 (5 bases each). Germline V gene lookup returns CDR1 ENHRY and CDR2 SYGVKD. Trimming left V 0 bases short and J 2 bases short, with 5 bases between. The CDR3 sequence is 13 residues long. In nucleotides, the CDR3 is TGTGCCATCAGTGAGTCGGGGGCCTACGAGCAGTACTTC. Translated: CAISESGAYEQYF.

This rearrangement joins TRBV20-1 to TRBJ1-4; D is uncertain. Looked up from germline, CDR1 is DFQATT and CDR2 is SNEGSKA (reference sequence). The CDR3 spans 11 residues. The V end lost 6 bases, the J end lost 8 bases, and 10 bases lay between the germline ends. The CDR3 sequence: CSALKWEKLFF. The CDR3 DNA follows: TGCAGTGCCCTAAAGTGGGAAAAACTGTTTTTT.

CDR3 residues: CASGRLAGGWGEQYF. The CDR3 DNA is TGCGCCAGCGGACGGCTAGCGGGGGGATGGGGGGAGCAGTACTTC. The chain carries TRBV10-2 and TRBJ2-7, with 11 bases lining up with TRBD2. V was pared by 8 bases and J by 7 bases, with 13 bases of the junction left unmatched. CDR3 length: 15 amino acids. Germline values: CDR1 WSHSY, CDR2 SAAADI.

This chain connects TRBV24-1 to TRBJ2-1; possibly TRBD1 or TRBD2 for D (6 bases each). The CDR3 contains 15 residues. Between the trimmed V and J ends, which lost 2 bases and 8 bases, there was a span of 15 bases. The V gene's germline CDR1 is KGHDR and CDR2 SFDVKD. The CDR3: CATSDSKRGGHEQFF. Here the CDR3 DNA reads TGTGCCACCAGTGATTCCAAAAGAGGGGGGCATGAGCAGTTCTTC.

The rearrangement links TRBV9 to TRBJ2-5; 8 positions match TRBD2. Germline trimming cut 0 bases from V and 5 bases from J; bases unmatched to any gene: 12. The CDR3 contains 17 residues. Looked up from germline, CDR1 is SGDLS and CDR2 is YYNGEE. The CDR3 coding sequence is TGTGCCAGCAGCGTAGGTTTAGCGGGAACTTTATCGGAGACCCAGTACTTC. Translation gives CASSVGLAGTLSETQYF.

The rearrangement joins TRBV25-1 to TRBJ2-4, with D perhaps matching TRBD1 (5 bases). This CDR3 has 15 amino acids. Germline CDR1 and CDR2: MGHDK and SYGVNS. The germline V and J ends were trimmed by 6 bases and 3 bases, with 15 bases remaining between them. CDR3 residues: CASSTGVEVKNIQYF. The CDR3 DNA reads as TGTGCCAGCAGCACAGGTGTTGAAGTCAAAAACATTCAGTACTTC.

The chain uses TRBV5-6 and TRBJ2-7; D is unclear. Looked up from germline, CDR1 is SGHDT and CDR2 is YYEEEE. The CDR3 sequence is 13 residues long. Trimming removed 4 bases at V and 4 bases at J, with 12 bases between. CDR3 coding DNA: TGTGCCAGCAGCCAGATAGAGCTATACGAGCAGTACTTC. Encoded protein: CASSQIELYEQYF.

The chain carries TRBV28 and TRBJ1-2; TRBD1 is a possible D gene (6 bases). Germline values: CDR1 MDHEN, CDR2 SYDVKM. V dropped 2 bases and J dropped 8 bases, with 21 bases sitting between them. The CDR3 has 16 residues. The CDR3 reads CASSLSEGRGTRGYTF. The CDR3 bases are TGTGCCAGCAGTTTAAGTGAGGGCAGGGGTACTCGGGGCTACACCTTC.

J is TRBJ2-1 and V is TRBV9; D not certain. Trimming stripped 0 bases from V and 6 bases from J, with 7 bases between. CDR3 length: 13 amino acids. CDR1 is SGDLS and CDR2 is YYNGEE in the germline V gene. The CDR3 coding sequence is TGTGCCAGCAGCGTAGGAGAGAGCAATGAGCAGTTCTTC. Translation gives CASSVGESNEQFF.

V usage is TRBV29-1 and J usage is TRBJ2-5; D tentatively fits TRBD1 or TRBD2 (5 bases each). CDR1 and CDR2 (germline): SQVTM, ANQGSEA. With 2 bases removed from V and 4 bases from J, the gap between germline ends came to 17 bases. The CDR3 totals 15 residues. The DNA of the CDR3 is TGCAGCGTTGAAAGGGGCCTGGGGGAGAGAGAGACCCAGTACTTC. This translates into CSVERGLGERETQYF.

The chain recombines TRBV5-6 with TRBJ1-1; weak D call: TRBD1 (5 bases). Trimming took 0 bases from V and 12 from J, leaving 12 bases between them. CDR1 SGHDT and CDR2 YYEEEE come from the germline V gene. This CDR3 comprises 12 residues. This CDR3 is CASSLDRLRTFF. The CDR3 nucleotides are TGTGCCAGCAGCTTGGACAGGTTAAGGACTTTCTTT. Combining the CDR3 with reference TRBV5-6 and TRBJ1-1 gives the whole variable domain DAGVTQSPTHLIKTRGQQVTLRCSPKSGHDTVSWYQQALGQGPQFIFQYYEEEERQRGNFPDRFSGHQFPNYSSELNVNALLLGDSALYLCASSLDRLRTFFGQGTRLTVV.

This sequence joins TRBV30 and TRBJ2-1, with 8 bases lining up with TRBD1. The CDR3 totals 11 residues. Germline V gene data show CDR1 as GTSNPN and CDR2 as SVGIG (reference sequence). J lost 10 bases, V lost 5 bases, and 4 bases had no gene match. CDR3 DNA sequence: TGTGCCTGGGCAGGGGGCCAAGAGCAGTTCTTC. This codes for CAWAGGQEQFF.

This rearrangement joins TRBV15 to TRBJ1-1; D remains ambiguous. Trimming took 0 bases from V and 4 from J, leaving 6 bases between them. The CDR3 contains 13 residues. Germline assignment: CDR1 LNHNV and CDR2 YYDKDF (reference sequence). CDR3 protein: CATSRDRSTEAFF. The DNA of the CDR3 is TGTGCCACCAGCAGAGACCGATCCACTGAAGCTTTCTTT.

The chain recombines TRBV20-1 with TRBJ2-1, with D possibly TRBD1 on 6 matching bases. There are 14 residues in the CDR3. V lost 1 base and J 4 bases, leaving 11 bases between the germline ends. Germline V gives CDR1 DFQATT, CDR2 SNEGSKA (reference sequence). For the CDR3, the DNA is TGCAGTGCTAGAGGACAGGTGCTTTACAATGAGCAGTTCTTC. It translates to CSARGQVLYNEQFF.

This chain links TRBV28 with TRBJ2-2, with D possibly TRBD2 on 5 matching bases. The CDR3 extends over 15 amino acids. CDR1 and CDR2 from the germline V gene are MDHEN and SYDVKM. The V end was cut by 3 bases, the J end by 0 bases, with 8 bases between. DNA for the CDR3: TGTGCCAGCAGTTTGTACGGGACGAACACCGGGGAGCTGTTTTTT. Encoded protein: CASSLYGTNTGELFF.

The chain couples TRBV7-9 to TRBJ2-1, with a tentative D call TRBD1 (8 bases). Between the trimmed V and J ends, which lost 4 bases and 10 bases, there was a span of 23 bases. The germline gives CDR1 SEHNR, CDR2 FQNEAQ (reference sequence). CDR3 length: 16 amino acids. The CDR3 bases are TGTGCCAGCAGCTCACCACAGGGGGGGCGGCTTGGGGAGCAGTTCTTC. Translating gives CASSSPQGGRLGEQFF.

The CDR3 coding sequence is TGTGCCAGCAGTACACAGGGAAATCAGCCCCAGCATTTT. Encoded protein: CASSTQGNQPQHF. The V call is TRBV27, the J call TRBJ1-5, with D possibly being TRBD1 (6 bases). The CDR3 sequence is 13 residues long. Trimming left V 5 bases short and J 4 bases short, with 9 bases between. Germline values: CDR1 MNHEY, CDR2 SMNVEV (reference sequence).

V is TRBV27 and J is TRBJ2-7; 9 positions match TRBD2. Germline CDR1 is MNHEY and CDR2 is SMNVEV (reference sequence). CDR3 length: 14 amino acids. Unmatched junction bases numbered 2, after V lost 2 bases and J lost 3 bases. CDR3 nucleotide sequence: TGTGCCAGCAGTTTAGCGGGGGGGAACTACGAGCAGTACTTC. Its protein is CASSLAGGNYEQYF.

J is TRBJ1-5 and V is TRBV19, with D perhaps TRBD1 (5 bases). Trimming took off 5 bases at V and 9 bases at J, with 20 bases between the two ends. In germline, CDR1 is LNHDA, CDR2 SQIVND (reference sequence). The CDR3 is 15 residues long. CDR3 region: CASSATGTRERPQHF. CDR3 bases: TGTGCCAGTAGTGCTACCGGGACGAGGGAACGGCCCCAGCATTTT.

This chain connects TRBV20-1 to TRBJ2-7; D is possibly TRBD2 (7 bases). Trimming stripped 3 bases from V and 5 bases from J, with 14 bases between. The CDR3 is 13 residues long. CDR1 and CDR2 (germline): DFQATT, SNEGSKA (reference sequence). CDR3 sequence: CSARWGGLNEQYF. CDR3 nucleotides: TGCAGTGCTAGGTGGGGGGGCCTCAACGAGCAGTACTTC.

This rearrangement joins TRBV20-1 to TRBJ2-7; 11 nucleotides match TRBD2. V shed 5 bases, J shed 0 bases, and the junction held 12 bases outside the gene matches. Germline CDR1 reads DFQATT; CDR2 reads SNEGSKA (reference sequence). The CDR3 is 17 residues long. CDR3 residues: CSALHRGTSGSSYEQYF. Written as DNA, the CDR3 is TGCAGTGCTCTACACCGTGGGACTAGCGGTAGCTCCTACGAGCAGTACTTC.

The genes are TRBV4-2 and TRBJ2-2; the D gene could be TRBD1 or TRBD2 (6 bases each). CDR3 size: 16 residues. CDR1 LGHNA and CDR2 YNFKEQ come from the germline V gene. The V end lost 0 bases, the J end lost 1 base, and 9 bases lay between the germline ends. CDR3 protein: CASSQDKGGNTGELFF. CDR3 nucleotide sequence: TGTGCCAGCAGCCAAGATAAGGGGGGGAACACCGGGGAGCTGTTTTTT.

The chain is built from TRBV12-3 or TRBV12-4 and TRBJ2-3; D may match TRBD1 or TRBD2 (6 bases each). The germline V and J ends were trimmed by 6 bases and 4 bases, with 11 bases remaining between them. The CDR3 is 13 amino acids. Here the CDR3 DNA reads TGTGCCAGCAGGGGGGGCTTCGCAGATACGCAGTATTTT. Protein: CASRGGFADTQYF.